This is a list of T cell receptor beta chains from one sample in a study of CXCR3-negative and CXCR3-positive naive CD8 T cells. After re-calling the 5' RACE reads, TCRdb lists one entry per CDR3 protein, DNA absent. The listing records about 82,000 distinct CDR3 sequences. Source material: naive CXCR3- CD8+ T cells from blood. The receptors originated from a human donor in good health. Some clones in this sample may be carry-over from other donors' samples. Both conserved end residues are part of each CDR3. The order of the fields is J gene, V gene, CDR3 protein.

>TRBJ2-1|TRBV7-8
CASSLYAGGSSYNEQFF
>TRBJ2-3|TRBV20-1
CSARVGGTGTDTQYF
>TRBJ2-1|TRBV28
CASRQGTSGYNEQFF
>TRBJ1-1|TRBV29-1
CSVLIRGATEAFF
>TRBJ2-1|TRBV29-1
CSAAESSYNEQFF
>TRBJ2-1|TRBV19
CASGAGGTVSSYNEQFF
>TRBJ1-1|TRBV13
CASSYPPAADENTEAFF
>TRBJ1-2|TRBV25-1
CASSEYRIRGTNNGYTF
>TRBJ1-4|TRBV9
CASSPHAGEKLFF
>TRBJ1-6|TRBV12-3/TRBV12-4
CASSSGTGAALHF
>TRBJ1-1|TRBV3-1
CASSQDPRIAYSMGTEAFF
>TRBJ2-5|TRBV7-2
CARSHPPGETQYF
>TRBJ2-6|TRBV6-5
CASSYYLVAREGGANVLTF
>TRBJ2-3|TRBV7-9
CASSLIADRGTDTQYF
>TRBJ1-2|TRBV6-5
CASSYSGQGTFYGYTF
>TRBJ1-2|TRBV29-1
CSVRGDYGYTF
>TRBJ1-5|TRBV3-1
CASSQDGGLYQPQHF
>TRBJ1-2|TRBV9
CASSYPRGDYGYTF
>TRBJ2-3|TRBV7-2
CASSPLGRHSTDTQYF
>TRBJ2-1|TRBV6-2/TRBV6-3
CASSYAAGGGNEQFF
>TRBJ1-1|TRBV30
CAWEGRRGTEAFF
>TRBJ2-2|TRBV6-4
CASSDVYTGELFF